This T cell receptor beta chain emerged from a study of blood T cell repertoires in COVID-19. Study context: Sites in the United States, Italy and Spain provided acute and convalescent COVID-19 samples. Sample material is recorded as cDNA or gDNA derived from T cells, B-cell-depleted T cells, or PBMCs.

The J segment lost 2 bases and the V segment lost 0 bases, leaving 10 bases of the junction unmatched. CDR1 and CDR2 (germline): LGHNT, FRNRAP. The CDR3 consists of 18 residues. Source study methods: Researchers report that nucleated cell counts were estimated from reference gene primer amplification. Profiled with immunoSEQ multiplex PCR; TCRdb holds only in-frame clones, not every one. D and trimming were read from the DNA, whereas the V and J calls and clone size are those reported in that table. Among about 100,000 clones listed, 70% to 90% were seen once. Sample: peripheral blood. This TCR came from a human donor in a cohort sampled during active COVID-19. This chain uses TRBV12-5 with TRBJ2-3, with TRBD1 matching 8 bases. The CDR3 DNA follows: TGTGCTAGTGGTTTGGTACAGGATGGACAGGGATACACAGATACGCAGTATTTT. Residues: CASGLVQDGQGYTDTQYF.